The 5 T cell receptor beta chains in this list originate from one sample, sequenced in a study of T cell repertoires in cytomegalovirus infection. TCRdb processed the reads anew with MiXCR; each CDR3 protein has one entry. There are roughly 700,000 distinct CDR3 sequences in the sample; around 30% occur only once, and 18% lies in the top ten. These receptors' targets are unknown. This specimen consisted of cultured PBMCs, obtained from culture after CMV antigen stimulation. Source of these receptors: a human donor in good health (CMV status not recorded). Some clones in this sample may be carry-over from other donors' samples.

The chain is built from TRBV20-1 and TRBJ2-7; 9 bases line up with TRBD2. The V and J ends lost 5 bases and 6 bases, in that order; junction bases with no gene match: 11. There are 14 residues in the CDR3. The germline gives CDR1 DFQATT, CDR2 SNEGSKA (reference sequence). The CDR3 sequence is CSALVGAGGLEQYF. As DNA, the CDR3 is TGCAGTGCTCTCGTCGGGGCGGGGGGGCTCGAGCAGTACTTC.

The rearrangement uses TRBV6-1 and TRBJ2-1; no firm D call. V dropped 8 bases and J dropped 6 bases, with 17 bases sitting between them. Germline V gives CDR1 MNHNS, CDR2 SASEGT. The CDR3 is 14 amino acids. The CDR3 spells CASSPGPPPNEQFF. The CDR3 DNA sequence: TGTGCCAGCTCCCCCGGGCCTCCCCCCAATGAGCAGTTCTTC.

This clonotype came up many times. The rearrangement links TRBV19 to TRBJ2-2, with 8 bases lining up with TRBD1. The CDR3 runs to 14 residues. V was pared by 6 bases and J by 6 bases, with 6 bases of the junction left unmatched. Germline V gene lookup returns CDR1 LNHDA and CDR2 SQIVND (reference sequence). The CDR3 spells CASRQGAGAGELFF. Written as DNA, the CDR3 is TGTGCCAGTAGGCAGGGGGCCGGGGCCGGGGAGCTGTTTTTT.

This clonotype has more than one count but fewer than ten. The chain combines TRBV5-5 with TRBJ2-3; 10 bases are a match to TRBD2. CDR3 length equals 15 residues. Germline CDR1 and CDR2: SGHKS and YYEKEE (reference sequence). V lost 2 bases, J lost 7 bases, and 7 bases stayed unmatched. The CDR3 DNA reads TGTGCCAGCAGCTTCGGACTAGCGGATCTTAATACGCAGTATTTT. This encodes CASSFGLADLNTQYF. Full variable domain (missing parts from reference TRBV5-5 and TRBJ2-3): DAGVTQSPTHLIKTRGQQVTLRCSPISGHKSVSWYQQVLGQGPQFIFQYYEKEERGRGNFPDRFSARQFPNYSSELNVNALLLGDSALYLCASSFGLADLNTQYFGPGTRLTVL.

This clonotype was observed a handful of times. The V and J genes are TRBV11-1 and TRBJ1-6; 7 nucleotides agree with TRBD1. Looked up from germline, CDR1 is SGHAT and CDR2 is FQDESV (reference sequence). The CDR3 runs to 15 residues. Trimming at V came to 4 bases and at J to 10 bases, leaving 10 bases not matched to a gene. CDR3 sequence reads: CASSYEEGARSPLHF. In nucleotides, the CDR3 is TGTGCCAGCAGCTACGAAGAGGGGGCTAGATCACCCCTCCACTTT.